This TCR beta chain was captured in a study of CD8+ T cells in alopecia areata. Study details: Each day, treated patients took oral tofacitinib twice, at 5 to 10 mg per dose. Tofacitinib dosing lasted 6 to 18 months, which was then followed by 6 months off drug.

RNA extraction was followed by reverse transcription into cDNA, which acted as the sequencing template. Measured with immunoSEQ multiplex PCR; TCRdb has only the in-frame clones, and not every one. Here the sample spans approximately 100,000 clones, roughly two fifths being singletons. Collected material from alopecia areata patients comprised lesional scalp punch biopsies and peripheral blood. Trimming removed 4 bases from V and 4 bases from J, with 8 bases in between. This CDR3 spans 11 amino acids. Germline lookup yields CDR1 SQVTM and CDR2 ANQGSEA. As regards this clone: The target antigen is unknown.

Study-wide results and limits: Higher clonality than in normal scalp was seen in lesional scalp, especially alopecia totalis/universalis.

The receptor was derived from a human donor with alopecia areata. Material for sequencing was CD4+ T cells sorted from blood. V usage is TRBV29-1 and J usage is TRBJ2-7; no clear D gene. The CDR3 sequence: CSVALSYEQYF. DNA for the CDR3: TGCAGCGTTGCCCTGTCTTACGAGCAGTACTTC.